This TCR beta chain was identified during a study of regulatory T cells in long-lasting Graves disease. Study information: Over 5 years of antithyroid drugs with positive TSH receptor antibodies was taken to mean persistent Graves' disease.

CDR3 length: 14 residues. Trimming removed 6 bases from V and 2 bases from J, with 13 bases in between. CDR1 is MDHEN, CDR2 SYDVKM, per germline. The table lists this clonotype with many counts. Arm-PCR of CDR3 regions and iRepertoire HTBI primers were used to build TCR beta libraries. Authors' methods: In the combined samples, approximately 62 TRBV and approximately 15 TRBJ segments were identified. TCRdb used MiXCR to reprocess the multiplex PCR reads, holding one entry per CDR3 protein. TCRdb assigned the V and J calls; the authors' analysis was not used. The profile shows 400,000 or so distinct CDR3 sequences, 23% of them singletons. As to time point: persistent/refractory GD, antithyroid drugs over 5 years with positive TRAb. The TCR library was prepared using RNA isolated from PBMCs. It was by American Thyroid Association guidelines that Graves' disease was diagnosed. The peripheral blood volume drawn was 8.5 to 9 milliliters, and it was collected into EDTA tubes.

This receptor was obtained from a female donor with Graves disease. The chain combines TRBV28 with TRBJ1-2; D perhaps matches TRBD1 (6 bases). The material was peripheral blood mononuclear cells (PBMCs), obtained when the disease was refractory, from a patient treated with antithyroid drugs. The CDR3 region is CASSFGQSNYGYTF. The CDR3 DNA reads as TGTGCCAGCAGCTTTGGACAGTCCAACTATGGCTACACCTTC.